This TCR beta chain was profiled in a study of shared clonotypes between healthy human individuals. Method: immunoSEQ multiplex PCR; TCRdb's copy keeps in-frame clones and lacks some. The sample has approximately 1.9 million clones; over 85% are singletons. Unmatched junction bases numbered 3, after V lost 1 base and J lost 6 bases. Germline-derived CDR1 and CDR2 are SGHAT and FQNNGV. This CDR3 spans 15 amino acids. CD45RO-negative CD8 cells positively selected for CCR7 made up the naive population, which excluded terminally differentiated effector memory CD45RA+ cells. The source material was naive CD8+ T cells from PBMCs. The clonotype was recovered from a man younger than 35 in good health. Some clones in this sample may be carry-over from other donors' samples. The chain recombines TRBV11-2 with TRBJ2-1; 10 bases line up with TRBD2. The chain's CDR3 is CASSLGRLAGNEQFF. The CDR3 nucleotides read TGTGCCAGCAGCTTAGGGAGACTAGCGGGCAATGAGCAGTTCTTC. The complete variable domain, with remaining parts taken from reference TRBV11-2 and TRBJ2-1, reads EAGVAQSPRYKIIEKRQSVAFWCNPISGHATLYWYQQILGQGPKLLIQFQNNGVVDDSQLPKDRFSAERLKGVDSTLKIQPAKLEDSAVYLCASSLGRLAGNEQFFGPGTRLTVL.